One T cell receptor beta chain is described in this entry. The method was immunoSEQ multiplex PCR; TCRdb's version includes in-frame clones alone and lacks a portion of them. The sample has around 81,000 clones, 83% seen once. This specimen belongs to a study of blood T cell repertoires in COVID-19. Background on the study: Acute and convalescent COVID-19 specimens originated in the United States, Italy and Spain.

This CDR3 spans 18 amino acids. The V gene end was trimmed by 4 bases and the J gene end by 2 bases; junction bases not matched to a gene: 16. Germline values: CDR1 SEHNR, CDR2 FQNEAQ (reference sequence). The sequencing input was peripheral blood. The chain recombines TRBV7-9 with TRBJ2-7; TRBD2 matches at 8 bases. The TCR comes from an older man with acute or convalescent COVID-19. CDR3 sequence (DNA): TGTGCCAGCAGCTCCCCGCGCCCTCTAGCGGGCGGACCCTACGAGCAGTACTTC. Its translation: CASSSPRPLAGGPYEQYF.